This entry describes one T cell receptor (beta chain). The sample comes from a study of blood T cell repertoires in COVID-19. Study-level information: PBMCs, B-cell-depleted T cells, or T cells provided the cDNA or gDNA that made up the material.

Using immunoSEQ multiplex PCR, the repertoire was profiled, and TCRdb retains in-frame clones only, with some absent. The table shows about 80,000 clones, with approximately 78% occurring only once. The source of this sequence is an elderly woman with acute or convalescent COVID-19. The sample comprised peripheral blood.

CDR3 DNA sequence: TGTGCCAGCAGTCGACTAGCGGGGGTGAATGAGCAGTTCTTC. Encoded protein: CASSRLAGVNEQFF. J is TRBJ2-1 and V is TRBV28; TRBD2 aligns across 12 bases. CDR3 length: 14 residues. Trimming at V came to 5 bases and at J to 7 bases, leaving 3 bases not matched to a gene. CDR1 is MDHEN, CDR2 SYDVKM, per germline.